Listed below are T cell receptor beta chains from one sample, sequenced in a study of glioma-infiltrating T cells after dendritic cell vaccination. This table comes from immunoSEQ multiplex PCR, and its TCRdb copy is limited to in-frame clones, with some not included. The sample includes just under 100,000 clones, around 80% of them seen just once. The source was blood, collected after dendritic cell vaccination. These receptors came from a human donor with glioblastoma. The CDR3 runs from the conserved cysteine through the conserved F or W. Each record gives: CDR3 protein, CDR3 DNA, V gene, clone size, D gene, J gene, CDR3 length. The D gene is left open where the match is weak. Expanded clones get a size class; other rows say once, few or many, or leave the size out.

CDR3aa: CASSLRLGLADYNEQFF
CDR3nt: TGTGCCAGCAGCTTAAGGTTAGGACTAGCGGATTACAATGAGCAGTTCTTC
v_gene: TRBV7-9
abundance: few
d_gene: TRBD2
j_gene: TRBJ2-1
len: 17

CDR3aa: CAISRQGNSYEQYF
CDR3nt: TGTGCCATCAGTCGACAGGGAAACTCCTACGAGCAGTACTTC
v_gene: TRBV10-3
abundance: few
d_gene: TRBD1
j_gene: TRBJ2-7
len: 14

CDR3aa: CASSQVRPGGAGGGDEQYF
CDR3nt: TGTGCCAGCAGCCAAGTGAGGCCTGGCGGAGCGGGAGGAGGTGACGAGCAGTACTTC
v_gene: TRBV4-2
abundance: .
d_gene: TRBD2
j_gene: TRBJ2-7
len: 19

CDR3aa: CASSTIDSGHTF
CDR3nt: TGTGCCAGCAGTACTATCGACAGCGGGCACACCTTC
v_gene: TRBV28
abundance: .
d_gene: .
j_gene: TRBJ1-2
len: 12

CDR3aa: CASSITGVGQPQHF
CDR3nt: TGTGCCAGCAGTATAACAGGGGTAGGTCAGCCCCAGCATTTT
v_gene: TRBV28
abundance: .
d_gene: TRBD1
j_gene: TRBJ1-5
len: 14

CDR3aa: CASSIQGNYGYTF
CDR3nt: TGTGCCAGCAGTATACAGGGTAACTATGGCTACACCTTC
v_gene: TRBV28
abundance: .
d_gene: .
j_gene: TRBJ1-2
len: 13

CDR3aa: CASSQVRVDTQYF
CDR3nt: TGTGCCAGCAGCCAGGTGCGGGTAGATACGCAGTATTTT
v_gene: TRBV4-2
abundance: .
d_gene: .
j_gene: TRBJ2-3
len: 13

CDR3aa: CSVEVAERMEQYF
CDR3nt: TGCAGCGTTGAAGTCGCAGAAAGAATGGAGCAGTACTTC
v_gene: TRBV29-1
abundance: .
d_gene: .
j_gene: TRBJ2-7
len: 13

CDR3aa: CASLIEVAGKGGNQPQHF
CDR3nt: TGTGCCAGCCTTATAGAAGTGGCAGGGAAGGGGGGCAATCAGCCCCAGCATTTT
v_gene: TRBV7-9
abundance: .
d_gene: .
j_gene: TRBJ1-5
len: 18

CDR3aa: CASSLVTSRVVSYEQYF
CDR3nt: TGTGCCAGCAGCTTAGTAACTTCGCGGGTGGTCTCCTACGAGCAGTACTTC
v_gene: TRBV7-8
abundance: .
d_gene: .
j_gene: TRBJ2-7
len: 17

CDR3aa: CASSTRGGDINEQFF
CDR3nt: TGTGCCAGCAGCACCAGAGGGGGGGACATCAATGAGCAGTTCTTC
v_gene: TRBV9
abundance: .
d_gene: .
j_gene: TRBJ2-1
len: 15

CDR3aa: CVVAGTSGNTGELFF
CDR3nt: TGTGTAGTTGCGGGCACTAGCGGAAACACCGGGGAGCTGTTTTTT
v_gene: TRBV7-9
abundance: .
d_gene: TRBD2
j_gene: TRBJ2-2
len: 15

CDR3aa: CASSGEGRETQYF
CDR3nt: TGTGCCAGTAGTGGGGAGGGACGGGAGACCCAGTACTTC
v_gene: TRBV19
abundance: .
d_gene: TRBD2
j_gene: TRBJ2-5
len: 13

CDR3aa: CASSSGGYNEQFF
CDR3nt: TGTGCCAGCAGCTCCGGTGGCTACAATGAGCAGTTCTTC
v_gene: TRBV11-2
abundance: .
d_gene: .
j_gene: TRBJ2-1
len: 13

CDR3aa: CASSQRTGVDYGYTF
CDR3nt: TGTGCCAGCAGCCAGAGGACGGGAGTTGACTATGGCTACACCTTC
v_gene: TRBV7-6
abundance: .
d_gene: .
j_gene: TRBJ1-2
len: 15

CDR3aa: CASRAGDDQPQHF
CDR3nt: TGTGCCAGCAGGGCAGGGGATGATCAGCCCCAGCATTTT
v_gene: TRBV2
abundance: .
d_gene: .
j_gene: TRBJ1-5
len: 13

CDR3aa: CATSRARGALDTEAFF
CDR3nt: TGTGCCACCAGCCGAGCCAGGGGCGCGTTGGACACTGAAGCTTTCTTT
v_gene: TRBV15
abundance: .
d_gene: .
j_gene: TRBJ1-1
len: 16

CDR3aa: CASSSGTSSTDTQYF
CDR3nt: TGCGCCAGCAGCTCGGGGACTAGCAGCACAGATACGCAGTATTTT
v_gene: TRBV5-1
abundance: .
d_gene: TRBD2
j_gene: TRBJ2-3
len: 15

CDR3aa: CASSLQGNQPQHF
CDR3nt: TGTGCCAGCAGCCTCCAGGGCAATCAGCCCCAGCATTTT
v_gene: TRBV5-4
abundance: .
d_gene: .
j_gene: TRBJ1-5
len: 13

CDR3aa: CASSFGRVETQYF
CDR3nt: TGCGCCAGCAGCTTCGGCAGGGTAGAGACCCAGTACTTC
v_gene: TRBV5-1
abundance: .
d_gene: .
j_gene: TRBJ2-5
len: 13

CDR3aa: CASSLSRGVEQYF
CDR3nt: TGTGCCAGCAGTTTATCCAGGGGCGTCGAGCAGTACTTC
v_gene: TRBV27
abundance: .
d_gene: .
j_gene: TRBJ2-7
len: 13

CDR3aa: CATSRDSGKSYEQYF
CDR3nt: TGTGCCACCAGCAGAGATAGCGGGAAGTCCTACGAGCAGTACTTC
v_gene: TRBV15
abundance: .
d_gene: TRBD2
j_gene: TRBJ2-7
len: 15

CDR3aa: CASSQAGRGGVSGNTIYF
CDR3nt: TGCGCCAGCAGCCAAGCGGGGAGAGGGGGTGTCTCTGGAAACACCATATATTTT
v_gene: TRBV4-1
abundance: .
d_gene: .
j_gene: TRBJ1-3
len: 18

CDR3aa: CASSLWQGNTIYF
CDR3nt: TGCGCCAGCAGCTTGTGGCAGGGAAACACCATATATTTT
v_gene: TRBV5-1
abundance: .
d_gene: .
j_gene: TRBJ1-3
len: 13

CDR3aa: CASSLVTGGDIQYF
CDR3nt: TGCGCCAGCAGCTTGGTTACAGGGGGGGACATTCAGTACTTC
v_gene: TRBV5-1
abundance: .
d_gene: .
j_gene: TRBJ2-4
len: 14

CDR3aa: CASSIGARFYGYTF
CDR3nt: TGTGCCAGTAGTATAGGGGCCCGGTTCTATGGCTACACCTTC
v_gene: TRBV19
abundance: .
d_gene: .
j_gene: TRBJ1-2
len: 14

CDR3aa: CASSTLPGQGAEGYTF
CDR3nt: TGCGCCAGCAGCACCCTTCCGGGACAGGGGGCTGAGGGCTACACCTTC
v_gene: TRBV5-1
abundance: .
d_gene: TRBD1
j_gene: TRBJ1-2
len: 16

CDR3aa: CALGGRTKGYGYTF
CDR3nt: TGTGCCCTTGGAGGGAGGACGAAGGGCTATGGCTACACCTTC
v_gene: TRBV6-1
abundance: .
d_gene: .
j_gene: TRBJ1-2
len: 14

CDR3aa: CASSPTSGGSWKQFF
CDR3nt: TGTGCCAGTAGTCCGACTAGCGGGGGGTCCTGGAAGCAGTTCTTC
v_gene: TRBV19
abundance: .
d_gene: TRBD2
j_gene: TRBJ2-1
len: 15

CDR3aa: CASSPGLANTGELFF
CDR3nt: TGCGCCAGCAGCCCGGGACTAGCAAACACCGGGGAGCTGTTTTTT
v_gene: TRBV5-1
abundance: .
d_gene: TRBD2
j_gene: TRBJ2-2
len: 15

CDR3aa: CAISERQLDLNTEAFF
CDR3nt: TGTGCCATCAGTGAGCGACAGCTGGATTTGAACACTGAAGCTTTCTTT
v_gene: TRBV10-3
abundance: .
d_gene: .
j_gene: TRBJ1-1
len: 16

CDR3aa: CATSGQGGNEQYF
CDR3nt: TGCGCCACCTCGGGACAGGGAGGCAATGAGCAGTACTTC
v_gene: TRBV5-1
abundance: once
d_gene: TRBD1
j_gene: TRBJ2-7
len: 13

CDR3aa: CAWSVRGAGNTIYF
CDR3nt: TGTGCCTGGAGTGTACGCGGAGCTGGAAACACCATATATTTT
v_gene: TRBV30
abundance: .
d_gene: .
j_gene: TRBJ1-3
len: 14

CDR3aa: CASKGTGQGYHYGYTF
CDR3nt: TGTGCCAGCAAGGGGACCGGACAGGGGTACCACTATGGCTACACCTTC
v_gene: TRBV19
abundance: .
d_gene: TRBD1
j_gene: TRBJ1-2
len: 16

CDR3aa: CASGLSAEGPYKGELFF
CDR3nt: TGCGCCAGCGGTTTGTCAGCGGAGGGGCCCTACAAAGGGGAGCTGTTTTTT
v_gene: TRBV5-1
abundance: once
d_gene: .
j_gene: TRBJ2-2
len: 17

CDR3aa: CAISLDRTGAPGELFF
CDR3nt: TGTGCCATTTCGCTTGATCGAACAGGAGCGCCAGGGGAGCTGTTTTTT
v_gene: TRBV10-3
abundance: .
d_gene: .
j_gene: TRBJ2-2
len: 16

CDR3aa: CASSLAEGQGKGIEKLFF
CDR3nt: TGTGCCAGCAGCTTAGCCGAAGGACAGGGGAAGGGTATTGAAAAACTGTTTTTT
v_gene: TRBV7-9
abundance: .
d_gene: TRBD1
j_gene: TRBJ1-4
len: 18

CDR3aa: CASSKNSRGGWEQFF
CDR3nt: TGTGCCAGCAGCAAGAACTCCAGGGGTGGGTGGGAGCAGTTCTTC
v_gene: TRBV7-9
abundance: .
d_gene: .
j_gene: TRBJ2-1
len: 15

CDR3aa: CASSGTGEVKTEAFF
CDR3nt: TGTGCCAGCAGCGGTACAGGGGAAGTGAAAACTGAAGCTTTCTTT
v_gene: TRBV6-1
abundance: .
d_gene: TRBD1
j_gene: TRBJ1-1
len: 15

CDR3aa: CASRETGSSYEQYF
CDR3nt: TGTGCCAGCAGGGAGACAGGGAGCTCCTACGAGCAGTACTTC
v_gene: TRBV7-9
abundance: once
d_gene: TRBD1
j_gene: TRBJ2-7
len: 14